The 14 T cell receptor beta chains listed next were all sequenced from one sample in a study of cytomegalovirus exposure and HLA in healthy donors. With 60 Vbeta and 13 Jbeta primers, the PCR was carried out. Data came from immunoSEQ multiplex PCR; TCRdb stores just in-frame clones and leaves some out. Among 140,000 to 150,000 clones listed, over 70% were seen once. Sequencing was performed on PBMCs. These receptor sequences come from a woman between 40 and 55 years old in good health and CMV-seronegative.

In this sample, this clone turned up a few times. The rearrangement links TRBV12-5 to TRBJ1-3; D call uncertain. With 9 bases removed from V and 3 bases from J, the gap between germline ends came to 3 bases. The CDR3 contains 10 residues. The V gene's germline CDR1 is LGHNT and CDR2 FRNRAP. Here the CDR3 reads CASGGNTIYF. In nucleotides, the CDR3 is TGTGCTAGCGGTGGAAACACCATATATTTT.

The sample holds a few counts of this clone. The chain uses TRBV10-1 and TRBJ1-1, with D tentatively TRBD1 (6 bases). Germline CDR1 reads WNHNN; CDR2 reads SYGVQD (reference sequence). CDR3 length: 13 amino acids. The V and J ends lost 2 bases and 7 bases respectively, with 11 bases between them. Here the CDR3 DNA reads TGCGCCAGCAGTGAGACCGACAGGCGTGAAGCTTTCTTT. Its protein product is CASSETDRREAFF.

This clone has only a few counts. V gene TRBV7-9 combines with J gene TRBJ1-1; no clear D. This CDR3 comprises 13 residues. Trimming pared 6 bases from V and 1 base from J, leaving 9 bases between. Germline V lookup: CDR1 SEHNR, CDR2 FQNEAQ (reference sequence). CDR3 DNA sequence: TGTGCCAGCAGTTCCCAGGAGAACACTGAAGCTTTCTTT. Translation: CASSSQENTEAFF.

The rearrangement joins TRBV7-8 to TRBJ1-1; 9 nucleotides line up with TRBD1. The CDR3 runs to 20 residues. V lost 2 bases to trimming and J lost 0 bases; unmatched junction nucleotides: 16. The germline gives CDR1 SGHVS, CDR2 FQNEAQ. The CDR3 sequence: CASSLIPNRGRTVMNTEAFF. CDR3 nucleotides: TGTGCCAGCAGCTTAATCCCGAACAGGGGGCGAACGGTCATGAACACTGAAGCTTTCTTT.

J is TRBJ2-7 and V is TRBV19; 12 nucleotides match TRBD2. Germline V lookup: CDR1 LNHDA, CDR2 SQIVND (reference sequence). V was pared by 7 bases and J by 6 bases, with 7 bases of the junction left unmatched. The CDR3 is 14 amino acids. The CDR3 coding sequence is TGTGCCAGTATATTAAGACTAGCGGGAGCCGAGCAGTACTTC. It is translated as CASILRLAGAEQYF. The entire variable domain, with the rest obtained from reference TRBV19 and TRBJ2-7, is as follows: DGGITQSPKYLFRKEGQNVTLSCEQNLNHDAMYWYRQDPGQGLRLIYYSQIVNDFQKGDIAEGYSVSREKKESFPLTVTSAQKNPTAFYLCASILRLAGAEQYFGPGTRLTVT.

This clone was seen a single time. The DNA of the CDR3 is TGTGCCAGCTACCCAGGGGGAGAGGCAGATACGCAGTATTTT. Protein sequence: CASYPGGEADTQYF. J is TRBJ2-3 and V is TRBV18, with 7 bases lining up with TRBD1. Germline CDR1 and CDR2: KGHSH and LQKENI. V gave up 7 bases and J gave up 4 bases; unmatched junction bases: 8. The CDR3 has 14 amino acids. Full variable domain (missing parts from reference TRBV18 and TRBJ2-3): NAGVMQNPRHLVRRRGQEARLRCSPMKGHSHVYWYRQLPEEGLKFMVYLQKENIIDESGMPKERFSAEFPKEGPSILRIQQVVRGDSAAYFCASYPGGEADTQYFGPGTRLTVL.

The chain is built from TRBV28 and TRBJ1-2; tentative D call: TRBD1 (5 bases). The germline CDR1 and CDR2 sequences are MDHEN and SYDVKM. The CDR3 is 18 residues long. V gave up 2 bases and J gave up 0 bases, with 19 bases separating them. DNA for the CDR3: TGTGCCAGCAGTTTAGGGAATTCGATCAGGGCCACTAACTATGGCTACACCTTC. Translation gives CASSLGNSIRATNYGYTF.

This clone was detected only once. CDR3 in amino acids: CASSRGTGGSYNSPLHF. The CDR3 DNA sequence: TGCGCCAGCAGCCGAGGGACAGGGGGCTCCTATAATTCACCCCTCCACTTT. This chain connects TRBV5-1 to TRBJ1-6, with 11 bases identical to TRBD1. The ends lost 4 bases at V and 0 bases at J; junction bases unmatched: 3. Looked up from germline, CDR1 is SGHRS and CDR2 is YFSETQ. The CDR3 totals 17 residues.

The J gene is TRBJ1-1, the V gene TRBV5-1; D is possibly TRBD1 (5 bases). CDR3 size: 16 residues. The ends were cut back, 0 bases at V and 0 bases at J, with 12 bases in the middle. CDR1 SGHRS and CDR2 YFSETQ come from the germline V gene. Here the CDR3 reads CASSLGQLQVNTEAFF. The CDR3 coding sequence is TGCGCCAGCAGCTTGGGACAGCTCCAGGTGAACACTGAAGCTTTCTTT.

The chain recombines TRBV19 with TRBJ1-1; tentatively, D is TRBD1 (5 bases). The CDR3 contains 15 residues. The ends were cut back, 6 bases at V and 0 bases at J, with 14 bases in the middle. Germline CDR1 and CDR2: LNHDA and SQIVND (reference sequence). The CDR3 here is CASRDKWLMNTEAFF. CDR3 nucleotide sequence: TGTGCCAGTAGGGACAAATGGTTGATGAACACTGAAGCTTTCTTT.

The rearrangement joins TRBV6-5 to TRBJ2-7, with 7 bases that match TRBD1. The CDR3 runs 14 residues. From germline, CDR1 is MNHEY and CDR2 SVGAGI. V lost 5 bases and J lost 7; bases outside the gene matches: 11. The CDR3 bases are TGTGCCAGCAGTAGCCTTGGACAGGACAAAGAGCAGTACTTC. Its translation is CASSSLGQDKEQYF.

Worth noting for this clone: A junction boundary mismatches the germline segment, possibly from a read error. V is TRBV4-1 and J is TRBJ2-7; maybe TRBD1 (6 bases). CDR1 is MGHRA, CDR2 YSYEKL, per germline. There are 15 residues in the CDR3. CDR3 amino acids: CAGSQIQGVFYEQYF. As DNA, the CDR3 is TGCGCCGGCAGCCAAATACAGGGAGTGTTTTACGAGCAGTACTTC.

As for this clone: A junction boundary mismatches the germline segment, possibly from a read error. The rearrangement uses TRBV7-9 and TRBJ1-3; 7 bases agree with TRBD1. This CDR3 has 16 residues. The germline gives CDR1 SEHNR, CDR2 FQNEAQ (reference sequence). The DNA of the CDR3 is TGTTCCAGCAGCTTATCAGGGGGGTCCTCTGGAAACACCATATATTTT. The encoded protein is CSSSLSGGSSGNTIYF.

The V call is TRBV13, the J call TRBJ1-5, with D uncertain. The CDR3 is 13 amino acids. The ends were cut back, 0 bases at V and 6 bases at J, with 6 bases in the middle. Germline loops: CDR1 PRHDT, CDR2 FYEKMQ (reference sequence). The CDR3 region has the DNA TGTGCCAGCAGCTTAGGCCGGGGTCAGCCCCAGCATTTT. Its translation is CASSLGRGQPQHF.